The sample holds many counts of the clone carrying this TCR beta chain. The record originates from a study of metastatic and nonmetastatic thyroid tumors. Using MiXCR, TCRdb reanalyzed the PCR reads. Of approximately 41,000 clones in the sample, over 25% were seen once. All patients reached thyroid surgery having received no treatment beforehand. Sequencing used blood. The TCR sequence derives from a male donor with papillary thyroid cancer or a benign thyroid nodule (not recorded which). Some clones in this sample may be carry-over from other donors' samples.

Here the CDR3 reads CASSLGWSSSYEQYF. Written as DNA, the CDR3 is TGTGCCAGCAGCTTAGGTTGGTCAAGCTCCTACGAGCAGTACTTC. V usage is TRBV7-8 and J usage is TRBJ2-7; no definite D call. Germline CDR1 and CDR2: SGHVS and FQNEAQ. Trimming cost V 1 base and J 0 bases, with 10 bases left between them. CDR3 length: 15 residues.